The 32 T cell receptor beta chains below were found in one sample sequenced in a study of identical twins. TCRdb used MiXCR to reprocess the 5' RACE reads, holding one entry per CDR3 protein. The sample holds roughly 690,000 distinct CDR3 sequences, about 20% seen once. These data were likewise used in another study, on T cells expressing NK-cell markers.

The sequencing input was PBMCs. The receptors stem from a young woman in good health.

This clonotype was observed a handful of times. The chain joins TRBV10-1 to TRBJ2-2; D is possibly TRBD2 (6 bases). Germline V lookup: CDR1 WNHNN, CDR2 SYGVQD (reference sequence). V was clipped by 8 bases and J by 7 bases, with 17 bases between them. The CDR3 has 14 amino acids. The CDR3 region has the DNA TGCGCCAGCGCCCGGGAGCTCACGGGCGGGGAGCTGTTTTTT. This gives the protein CASARELTGGELFF.

The gene calls are TRBV7-6 and TRBJ2-1, with TRBD2 matching over 14 bases. Germline CDR1 reads SGHVS; CDR2 reads FNYEAQ. Trimming took 0 bases from V and 9 from J; bases not matched to a gene: 13. The CDR3 extends over 19 amino acids. The CDR3 bases are TGTGCCAGCAGCTTAGCCTCCGGGACTAGCGGGAGCCGACTCAGTGAGCAGTTCTTC. Translated, it gives CASSLASGTSGSRLSEQFF.

This clonotype was picked up a small number of times. The rearrangement links TRBV18 to TRBJ2-2; D perhaps matches TRBD1 (5 bases). This CDR3 spans 14 amino acids. The germline V and J ends were trimmed by 8 bases and 6 bases, with 16 bases remaining between them. Germline loops: CDR1 KGHSH, CDR2 LQKENI. CDR3: CASLKTTGSGELFF. As DNA, the CDR3 is TGTGCCAGCCTCAAGACCACAGGTTCCGGGGAGCTGTTTTTT. Full variable domain (rest looked up from reference TRBV18 and TRBJ2-2): NAGVMQNPRHLVRRRGQEARLRCSPMKGHSHVYWYRQLPEEGLKFMVYLQKENIIDESGMPKERFSAEFPKEGPSILRIQQVVRGDSAAYFCASLKTTGSGELFFGEGSRLTVL.

This clonotype was picked up a small number of times. The rearrangement uses TRBV28 and TRBJ1-5; possible D gene TRBD1, 6 bases. Germline lookup yields CDR1 MDHEN and CDR2 SYDVKM. Trimming removed 3 bases from V and 3 bases from J, with 12 bases in between. This CDR3 contains 15 residues. CDR3 DNA: TGTGCCAGCAGTTTTGGACAGAAATACAATCAGCCCCAGCATTTT. As protein: CASSFGQKYNQPQHF.

The chain combines TRBV29-1 with TRBJ2-2, with D perhaps matching TRBD2 (6 bases). V lost 8 bases and J lost 4, with 17 bases in between. Germline loops: CDR1 SQVTM, CDR2 ANQGSEA. This CDR3 contains 14 residues. CDR3 nucleotides: TGCAGCCTCCGACTAGAGGGCGGCACCGGGGAGCTGTTTTTT. Its protein is CSLRLEGGTGELFF.

The table lists this clonotype with many counts. The chain has TRBV12-3 or TRBV12-4 and TRBJ2-7; 8 nucleotides align to TRBD1. Trimming removed 6 bases from V and 2 bases from J; junction bases left unmatched: 3. The CDR3 length is 13 residues. This chain's CDR3 is CASSQGQAYEQYF. DNA of the CDR3: TGTGCCAGCAGCCAGGGACAGGCCTACGAGCAGTACTTC.

This chain joins TRBV25-1 and TRBJ2-3, with TRBD2 matching 8 bases. CDR1 is MGHDK, CDR2 SYGVNS, per germline. Trimming took 1 base from V and 5 from J; bases not matched to a gene: 5. This CDR3 is 15 amino acids long. The CDR3 protein is CASSESAGAGDTQYF. CDR3 DNA sequence: TGTGCCAGCAGTGAATCAGCGGGAGCCGGAGATACGCAGTATTTT.

V gene TRBV2 combines with J gene TRBJ2-7; 8 bases are shared with TRBD1. The junction had 2 bases not matched to a gene; V was cut back by 8 bases and J by 2 bases. There are 12 residues in the CDR3. CDR1 is SNHLY and CDR2 is FYNNEI in the germline V gene. The CDR3: CASATGAYEQYF. As DNA, the CDR3 is TGTGCCAGCGCGACAGGGGCCTACGAGCAGTACTTC.

Only a few counts were recorded for this clonotype. V and J are TRBV12-3 or TRBV12-4 and TRBJ2-1; 7 nucleotides align to TRBD2. This CDR3 is built from 15 residues. Germline trimming cut 3 bases from V and 7 bases from J; bases unmatched to any gene: 9. The CDR3 bases are TGTGCCAGCAGTTTGACGGGGGGACGTTTGAATGAGCAGTTCTTC. This sequence encodes CASSLTGGRLNEQFF.

The chain combines TRBV5-1 with TRBJ2-5; 9 bases are shared with TRBD1. The trim removed 5 bases at V and 5 bases at J, leaving 4 bases unmatched. CDR3 length: 13 amino acids. CDR1 SGHRS and CDR2 YFSETQ come from the germline V gene. The CDR3 here is CASRWGQGETQYF. CDR3 sequence (DNA): TGCGCCAGCAGATGGGGACAGGGCGAGACCCAGTACTTC.

Ten or more counts support this clonotype. The rearrangement links TRBV25-1 to TRBJ2-1, with D perhaps matching TRBD1 or TRBD2 (5 bases each). V was clipped by 9 bases and J by 0 bases, with 21 bases between them. This CDR3 region has 17 residues. From germline, CDR1 is MGHDK and CDR2 SYGVNS. CDR3 in DNA: TGTGCCAGTTCCGGGGCCCATTATTTATCCTCCTACAATGAGCAGTTCTTC. Protein: CASSGAHYLSSYNEQFF.

The V call is TRBV12-3 or TRBV12-4, the J call TRBJ1-5; D unresolved. The ends were cut back, 6 bases at V and 3 bases at J, with 15 bases in the middle. CDR3 length: 15 residues. CDR3 loop: CASSLGGHANQPQHF. The CDR3 DNA follows: TGTGCCAGCAGCCTCGGTGGCCACGCCAATCAGCCCCAGCATTTT.

This sequence joins TRBV6-5 and TRBJ2-1; 7 bases match TRBD2. The J segment lost 7 bases and the V segment lost 5 bases, leaving 17 bases of the junction unmatched. There are 17 residues in the CDR3. Germline CDR1 is MNHEY and CDR2 is SVGAGI. The chain's CDR3 is CASSHTPPGGTVNEQFF. DNA for the CDR3: TGTGCCAGCAGTCATACTCCCCCCGGGGGGACCGTAAATGAGCAGTTCTTC.

This clonotype was seen more than once but under ten times. J is TRBJ1-5 and V is TRBV11-2; D gene ambiguous. Trimming took 0 bases from V and 6 from J, leaving 6 bases between them. This CDR3 is 13 amino acids long. Germline lookup yields CDR1 SGHAT and CDR2 FQNNGV. In nucleotides, the CDR3 is TGTGCCAGCAGCTTAGATCTGGGTCAGCCCCAGCATTTT. Residues: CASSLDLGQPQHF.

The DNA for the CDR3 is TGTGCCAGCAGCTTTGGCAGGGTGATGGACACTGAAGCTTTCTTT. This translates into CASSFGRVMDTEAFF. The chain combines TRBV7-2 with TRBJ1-1; a possible D gene is TRBD1 (5 bases). With 3 bases removed from V and 3 bases from J, the gap between germline ends came to 14 bases. This CDR3 is built from 15 residues. Germline-derived CDR1 and CDR2 are SGHTA and FQGNSA. The full variable domain, its missing parts supplied by reference TRBV7-2 and TRBJ1-1, is GAGVSQSPSNKVTEKGKDVELRCDPISGHTALYWYRQSLGQGLEFLIYFQGNSAPDKSGLPSDRFSAERTGGSVSTLTIQRTQQEDSAVYLCASSFGRVMDTEAFFGQGTRLTVV.

The table lists this clonotype with a few counts. This rearrangement joins TRBV10-3 to TRBJ1-2, with D possibly matching TRBD1 (5 bases). The germline CDR1 and CDR2 sequences are ENHRY and SYGVKD. Between the trimmed V and J ends, which lost 6 bases and 4 bases, there was a span of 12 bases. The CDR3 covers 13 residues. This chain's CDR3 is CAISAGPGYGYTF. CDR3 in DNA: TGTGCCATCAGCGCGGGGCCGGGCTATGGCTACACCTTC.

This chain uses TRBV25-1 with TRBJ1-2; maybe TRBD1 (5 bases). The CDR3 extends over 14 amino acids. Germline loops: CDR1 MGHDK, CDR2 SYGVNS. Trimming took off 0 bases at V and 7 bases at J, with 12 bases between the two ends. The chain's CDR3 is CASSEYIGGGGYTF. Written as DNA, the CDR3 is TGTGCCAGCAGTGAATATATCGGGGGGGGTGGCTACACCTTC.

This clonotype was seen a few times. The gene calls are TRBV4-1 and TRBJ2-2; D not certain. The CDR3 consists of 13 residues. Germline V gene data show CDR1 as MGHRA and CDR2 as YSYEKL. Trimming took 6 bases from V and 5 from J, leaving 10 bases between them. The CDR3 region has the DNA TGCGCCAGCAGTCCTAGGGTGACCGGGGAGCTGTTTTTT. Translation gives CASSPRVTGELFF.

This chain joins TRBV11-3 and TRBJ2-1, with no clear D. Deletions cut 0 bases from V and 0 bases from J, with 9 bases between. The CDR3 extends over 16 amino acids. CDR1 and CDR2 from the germline V gene are SGHNT and YENEEA. CDR3 in DNA: TGTGCCAGCAGCTTAGATCGGTACAGCTCCTACAATGAGCAGTTCTTC. Protein sequence: CASSLDRYSSYNEQFF.

The DNA for the CDR3 is TGTGCCAGCCTGGGAAGACTAGCGGGACTCACAGATACGCAGTATTTT. This codes for CASLGRLAGLTDTQYF. This chain uses TRBV12-3 or TRBV12-4 with TRBJ2-3; 11 bases are a match to TRBD2. The V gene end was trimmed by 8 bases and the J gene end by 2 bases; junction bases not matched to a gene: 9. This CDR3 contains 16 residues.

This clonotype showed up just a few times. The chain employs TRBV18 and TRBJ1-5; D remains unclear. Trimming left V 2 bases short and J 0 bases short, with 8 bases between. The CDR3 extends over 15 amino acids. Germline CDR1 is KGHSH and CDR2 is LQKENI. The CDR3 region is CASSPSEHSNQPQHF. The CDR3 DNA reads as TGTGCCAGCTCACCATCGGAACATAGCAATCAGCCCCAGCATTTT.

In nucleotides, the CDR3 is TGTGCCAGCAGCTTGGACAGGAGCTACTATGGCTACACCTTC. Amino acid sequence: CASSLDRSYYGYTF. The V call is TRBV5-4, the J call TRBJ1-2; D perhaps matches TRBD1 (5 bases). Trimming took 0 bases from V and 3 from J, leaving 9 bases between them. The CDR3 is 14 residues long. Germline values: CDR1 SGHNT, CDR2 YYREEE (reference sequence).

The chain joins TRBV27 to TRBJ2-7; D is perhaps TRBD1 (5 bases). Deletions cut 4 bases from V and 1 base from J, with 14 bases between. Per germline, CDR1 MNHEY and CDR2 SMNVEV (reference sequence). This CDR3 contains 15 residues. This CDR3 reads CASSSPQGISYEQYF. The CDR3 DNA follows: TGTGCCAGCAGTTCGCCCCAGGGCATATCCTACGAGCAGTACTTC.

The chain carries TRBV6-1 and TRBJ2-3; D might be TRBD1 or TRBD2, each matching 5 bases. Germline-derived CDR1 and CDR2 are MNHNS and SASEGT. The CDR3 is made up of 15 amino acids. The V end lost 8 bases, the J end lost 2 bases, and 17 bases lay between the germline ends. Written as DNA, the CDR3 is TGTGCCAGCGCGCTCAGGGTGACTAACACAGATACGCAGTATTTT. Its translation is CASALRVTNTDTQYF.

In its sample, this clonotype was seen a few times. This chain connects TRBV20-1 to TRBJ2-5; no definite D call. The V end lost 2 bases, the J end lost 3 bases, and 7 bases lay between the germline ends. This CDR3 has 12 amino acids. Germline loops: CDR1 DFQATT, CDR2 SNEGSKA (reference sequence). CDR3 sequence (DNA): TGCAGTGCTAGATCTCTAGAAGAGACCCAGTACTTC. This codes for CSARSLEETQYF.

This clonotype was picked up a small number of times. The J gene is TRBJ2-5, the V gene TRBV18; 9 positions match TRBD2. Looked up from germline, CDR1 is KGHSH and CDR2 is LQKENI. CDR3 size: 17 residues. Germline trimming cut 3 bases from V and 4 bases from J; bases unmatched to any gene: 12. CDR3 nucleotide sequence: TGTGCCAGCTCACCCTTCAGCCATAGCGGGGGCGGAGAGACCCAGTACTTC. It yields the protein CASSPFSHSGGGETQYF.

This clonotype was seen only a few times. This sequence joins TRBV5-1 and TRBJ1-4; D remains unclear. This CDR3 is built from 14 residues. The V and J ends lost 3 bases and 8 bases respectively, with 14 bases between them. The V gene's germline CDR1 is SGHRS and CDR2 YFSETQ. Here the CDR3 DNA reads TGCGCCAGCAGCTCCACACGTAATTTAGAAAAACTGTTTTTT. Its protein product is CASSSTRNLEKLFF.

The sample holds many counts of this clonotype. The chain is built from TRBV7-8 and TRBJ2-3, with 7 bases fitting TRBD2. Germline V CDR1 and CDR2: SGHVS, FQNEAQ. The V and J ends lost 5 bases and 1 base, in that order; junction bases with no gene match: 9. This CDR3 has 16 residues. CDR3 nucleotide sequence: TGTGCCAGCAGCCCGTCCGGGACTAAACGCACAGATACGCAGTATTTT. Amino acid sequence: CASSPSGTKRTDTQYF.

About this clonotype itself: At one boundary the junction diverges from the germline segment, which might be a read error. CDR3 amino acids: CASSQGALLLHF. CDR3 DNA sequence: TGTGCCAGCAGCCAAGGTGCCCTACTCCTCCATTTT. V gene TRBV3-1 combines with J gene TRBJ2-3, with no clear D. CDR1 is LGHDT and CDR2 is YNNKEL in the germline V gene (reference sequence). The CDR3 loop spans 12 amino acids.

This rearrangement joins TRBV5-6 to TRBJ1-4; D gene unclear. This CDR3 contains 16 residues. V was shortened by 2 bases and J by 5 bases, with 16 bases between the two germline ends. The germline V gene encodes CDR1 SGHDT and CDR2 YYEEEE. The DNA of the CDR3 is TGTGCCAGCAGCTTTGCGGACGGACGACAAAATGAAAAACTGTTTTTT. This encodes CASSFADGRQNEKLFF.

This clonotype was detected only a few times. CDR3 DNA sequence: TGCAGTGCTATGTCCAGGGGGACAAATTCACCCCTCCACTTT. Translated: CSAMSRGTNSPLHF. The chain links TRBV20-1 to TRBJ1-6; 7 bases line up with TRBD1. V shed 4 bases, J shed 7 bases, and the junction held 7 bases outside the gene matches. CDR3 length equals 14 residues. Germline CDR1 and CDR2: DFQATT and SNEGSKA (reference sequence).

This clonotype was found a few times. The chain combines TRBV6-1 with TRBJ2-5; no definite D call. This CDR3 is built from 13 residues. Per germline, CDR1 MNHNS and CDR2 SASEGT. V dropped 7 bases and J dropped 7 bases, with 16 bases sitting between them. The CDR3 DNA reads TGTGCCAGCACCGGACCGAGATCTCTGACCCAGTACTTC. Residues: CASTGPRSLTQYF.